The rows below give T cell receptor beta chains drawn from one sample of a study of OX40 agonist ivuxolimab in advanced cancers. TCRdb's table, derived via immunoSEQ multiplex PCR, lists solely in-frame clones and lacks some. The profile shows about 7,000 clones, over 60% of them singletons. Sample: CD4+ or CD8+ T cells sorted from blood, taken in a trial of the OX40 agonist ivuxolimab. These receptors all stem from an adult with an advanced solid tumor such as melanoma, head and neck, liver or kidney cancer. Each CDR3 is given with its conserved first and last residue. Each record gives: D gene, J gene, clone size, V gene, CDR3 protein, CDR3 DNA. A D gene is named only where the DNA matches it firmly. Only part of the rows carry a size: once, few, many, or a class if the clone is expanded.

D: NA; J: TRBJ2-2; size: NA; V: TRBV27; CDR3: CASSSSGGELFF; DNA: TGTGCCAGCAGTTCGTCCGGGGGGGAGCTGTTTTTT
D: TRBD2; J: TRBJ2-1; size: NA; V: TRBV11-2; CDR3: CASSPSGNEQFF; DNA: TGTGCCAGCAGCCCTAGCGGGAATGAGCAGTTCTTC
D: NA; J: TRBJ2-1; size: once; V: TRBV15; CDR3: CATSRGPGTYNEQFF; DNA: TGTGCCACCAGCAGAGGACCGGGGACCTACAATGAGCAGTTCTTC
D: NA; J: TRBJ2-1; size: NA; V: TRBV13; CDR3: CASSPGGRSYNEQFF; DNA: TGTGCCAGCAGCCCCGGGGGTCGCTCCTACAATGAGCAGTTCTTC
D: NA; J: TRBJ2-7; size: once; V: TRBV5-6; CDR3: CASSPGSFREQYF; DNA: TGTGCCAGCAGCCCCGGGTCTTTTCGCGAGCAGTACTTC
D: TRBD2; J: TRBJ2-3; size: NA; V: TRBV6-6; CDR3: CASRSGRLAIDTQYF; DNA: TGTGCCAGCAGATCAGGGAGACTAGCGATAGATACGCAGTATTTT
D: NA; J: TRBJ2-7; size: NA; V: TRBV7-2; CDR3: CASSPRTFPSSYEQYF; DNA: TGTGCCAGCAGCCCCAGGACGTTCCCTAGCTCCTACGAGCAGTACTTC
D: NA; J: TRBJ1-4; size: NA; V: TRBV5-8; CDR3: CASSLDRTTNEKLFF; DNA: TGTGCCAGCAGCCTAGACAGAACAACTAATGAAAAACTGTTTTTT
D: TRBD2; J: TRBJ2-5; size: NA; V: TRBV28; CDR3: CASSPFTYRLAGGLFAETQYF; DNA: TGTGCCAGCAGTCCTTTCACGTATCGACTAGCGGGAGGGCTTTTTGCTGAGACCCAGTACTTC
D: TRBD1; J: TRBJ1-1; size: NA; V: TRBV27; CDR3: CASSLLDRGTEAFF; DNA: TGTGCCAGCAGTTTATTGGACAGGGGGACTGAAGCTTTCTTT
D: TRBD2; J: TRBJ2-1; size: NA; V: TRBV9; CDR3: CASSVEAGVSYNEQFF; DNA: TGTGCCAGCAGCGTAGAGGCGGGAGTGTCCTACAATGAGCAGTTCTTC
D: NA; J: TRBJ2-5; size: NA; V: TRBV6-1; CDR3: CASSEAESARGAYGETQYF; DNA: TGTGCCAGCAGTGAAGCCGAAAGCGCGCGTGGAGCTTACGGAGAGACCCAGTACTTC
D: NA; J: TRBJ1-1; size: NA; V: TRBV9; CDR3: CASSVGSGQAFF; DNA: TGTGCCAGCAGCGTGGGGTCGGGGCAAGCTTTCTTT
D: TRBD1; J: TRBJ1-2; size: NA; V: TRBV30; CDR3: CAWAYRGNYGYTF; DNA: TGTGCCTGGGCATACAGGGGGAACTATGGCTACACCTTC
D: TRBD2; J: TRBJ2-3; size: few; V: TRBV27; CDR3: CASSLGTSGKVEDTQYF; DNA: TGTGCCAGCAGTCTTGGGACTAGCGGGAAGGTGGAAGATACGCAGTATTTT
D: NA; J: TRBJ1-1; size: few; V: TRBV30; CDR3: CASTGGNTEAFF; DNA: TGTGCCTCCACGGGGGGGAACACTGAAGCTTTCTTT
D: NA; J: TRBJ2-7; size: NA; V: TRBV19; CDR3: CASSMGSYEQYF; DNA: TGTGCCAGTAGTATGGGCTCCTACGAGCAGTACTTC
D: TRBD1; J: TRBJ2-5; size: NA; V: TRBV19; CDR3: CASSIVGGTGETQYF; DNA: TGTGCCAGTAGTATAGTAGGGGGGACAGGGGAGACCCAGTACTTC
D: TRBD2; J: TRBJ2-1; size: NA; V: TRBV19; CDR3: CASSRVAGRYNEQFF; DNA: TGTGCCAGTAGTCGTGTAGCGGGCCGTTACAATGAGCAGTTCTTC